These T cell receptor beta chains were read from a single sample in a study of vaccination effects on CD4 cells after COVID-19. Method: immunoSEQ multiplex PCR; TCRdb's copy keeps in-frame clones and lacks some. There are approximately 60,000 clones in the sample; 65% to 75% occur only once, and approximately 24% lies in the top ten. Their antigens remain unidentified. The sample consisted of CD4+ T cells from PBMCs cultured without peptide, taken before COVID-19 vaccination. These receptors came from a human donor who had a prior SARS-CoV-2 infection. Each CDR3 is given with its conserved first and last residue. The D gene is left open where the match is weak. Clone size is stated in some rows and not others, as once, few, many or a class when expanded.

D: -
size: -
V: TRBV7-9
J: TRBJ2-1
DNA: TGTGCCAGCAGCCTAGGGGGGACCAACGCCTACAATGAGCAGTTCTTC
CDR3: CASSLGGTNAYNEQFF

D: -
size: -
V: TRBV27
J: TRBJ2-7
DNA: TGTGCCAGCAGCCAACCCGGTCGAAGCCCCTACGAGCAGTACTTC
CDR3: CASSQPGRSPYEQYF

D: -
size: -
V: TRBV18
J: TRBJ2-7
DNA: TGTGCCAGCTCACCCACTGTGGACTACGAGCAGTACTTC
CDR3: CASSPTVDYEQYF

D: -
size: -
V: TRBV25-1
J: TRBJ2-7
DNA: TGTGCCAGCAGTGCCTCAGAATTTGTTTCCTACGAGCAGTACTTC
CDR3: CASSASEFVSYEQYF

D: -
size: few
V: TRBV27
J: TRBJ1-5
DNA: TGTGCCAGCAGTCCTCTCGGGGGGAATCAGCCCCAGCATTTT
CDR3: CASSPLGGNQPQHF

D: TRBD1
size: -
V: TRBV3-1/TRBV3-2
J: TRBJ2-7
DNA: TGTGCCAGCAGCCAAGCTAGGGGGCTCGAGCAGTACTTC
CDR3: CASSQARGLEQYF

D: -
size: -
V: TRBV5-6
J: TRBJ2-1
DNA: TGTGCCAGCAGCTGGGGGTCGGGGCTGGGTGAGCAGTTCTTC
CDR3: CASSWGSGLGEQFF

D: -
size: -
V: TRBV5-1
J: TRBJ2-2
DNA: TGCGCCAGCGTGGAAAACCCAAGCACCGGGGAGCTGTTTTTT
CDR3: CASVENPSTGELFF

D: TRBD2
size: few
V: TRBV6-5
J: TRBJ2-2
DNA: TGTGCCAGCAGGCGACTAGCGGCCACCGGGGAGCTGTTTTTT
CDR3: CASRRLAATGELFF

D: TRBD1
size: -
V: TRBV19
J: TRBJ1-6
DNA: TGTGCCGGATACAGGGGACCCTATAATTCACCCCTCCACTTT
CDR3: CAGYRGPYNSPLHF

D: -
size: -
V: TRBV9
J: TRBJ2-5
DNA: TGTGCCAGCAGCGCCTACAGGGGAGGTCTTGGGGAGACCCAGTACTTC
CDR3: CASSAYRGGLGETQYF

D: -
size: medium-sized
V: TRBV15
J: TRBJ1-4
DNA: TGTGCCACCAGCAGAGGTCTTGCGGGGCGTGCTGAAAAACTGTTTTTT
CDR3: CATSRGLAGRAEKLFF

D: TRBD1
size: -
V: TRBV2
J: TRBJ2-5
DNA: TGTGCCAGCAGCGCCGGACAGGGCCCGCGAGAGACCCAGTACTTC
CDR3: CASSAGQGPRETQYF

D: TRBD2
size: once
V: TRBV20-1
J: TRBJ2-1
DNA: TGCAGTGCTAGTATGGGGGAGGGGTACAATGAGCAGTTCTTC
CDR3: CSASMGEGYNEQFF